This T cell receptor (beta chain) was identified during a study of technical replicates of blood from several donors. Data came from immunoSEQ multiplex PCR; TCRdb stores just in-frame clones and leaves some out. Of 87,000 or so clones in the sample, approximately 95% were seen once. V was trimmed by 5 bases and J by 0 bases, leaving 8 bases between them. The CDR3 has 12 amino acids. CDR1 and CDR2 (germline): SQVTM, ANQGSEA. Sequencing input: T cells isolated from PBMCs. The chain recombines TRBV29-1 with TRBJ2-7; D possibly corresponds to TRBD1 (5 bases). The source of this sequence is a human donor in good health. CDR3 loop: CSVRTYSYEQYF. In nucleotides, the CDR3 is TGCAGCGTTAGGACATACTCCTACGAGCAGTACTTC.